This T cell receptor beta chain was retrieved from a study of technical replicates of blood from several donors. Assay used: immunoSEQ multiplex PCR; TCRdb lists only in-frame clones, some missing. This table has 50,000 to 65,000 clones, about 90% appearing once. The TCR comes from a human donor in good health. Some clones in this sample may be carry-over from other donors' samples. Specimen: PBMCs.

CDR3 protein: CASSVEAGVRYEQYF. DNA for the CDR3: TGTGCCAGCAGCGTAGAAGCGGGAGTTCGCTACGAGCAGTACTTC. This sequence joins TRBV9 and TRBJ2-7, with 8 bases matching TRBD2. CDR3 length: 15 amino acids. Per the germline V gene, CDR1 is SGDLS and CDR2 is YYNGEE. The J segment lost 3 bases and the V segment lost 0 bases, leaving 5 bases of the junction unmatched. The variable domain in full, with the rest retrieved from reference TRBV9 and TRBJ2-7, is DSGVTQTPKHLITATGQRVTLRCSPRSGDLSVYWYQQSLDQGLQFLIQYYNGEERAKGNILERFSAQQFPDLHSELNLSSLELGDSALYFCASSVEAGVRYEQYFGPGTRLTVT.